The 7 T cell receptor beta chains in this list originate from one sample, sequenced in a study of T cell repertoires in cytomegalovirus infection. TCRdb reprocessed the reads with MiXCR, giving one entry per CDR3 protein. Here the sample spans 630,000 or so distinct CDR3 sequences, 24% being singletons. Material for sequencing was CD8+ T cells from PBMCs. These receptors were collected from a human donor in good health (CMV status not recorded). Some clones in this sample may be carry-over from other donors' samples.

J is TRBJ2-7 and V is TRBV2; D is ambiguous. From germline, CDR1 is SNHLY and CDR2 FYNNEI. The CDR3 runs 9 residues. Trimming shortened V by 8 bases and J by 6 bases, and 5 bases separated the two germline ends. The CDR3 DNA sequence: TGTGCCAGCGGAACCGAGCAGTACTTC. Its protein product is CASGTEQYF.

The chain is built from TRBV9 and TRBJ2-1; maybe TRBD1 (5 bases). V was shortened by 0 bases and J by 9 bases, with 19 bases between the two germline ends. Germline CDR1 SGDLS, CDR2 YYNGEE. The CDR3 extends over 16 amino acids. CDR3 nucleotide sequence: TGTGCCAGCAGCGTAGAATGGGCTCCAGGGATCGCTGAGCAGTTCTTC. Translation gives CASSVEWAPGIAEQFF.

Only a few counts were recorded for this clonotype. V and J are TRBV28 and TRBJ2-7; D unresolved. Between the trimmed V and J ends, which lost 4 bases and 2 bases, there was a span of 9 bases. The CDR3 consists of 13 residues. The germline gives CDR1 MDHEN, CDR2 SYDVKM. CDR3 region: CASSWAGAYEQYV. CDR3 sequence (DNA): TGTGCCAGCAGTTGGGCAGGTGCCTACGAGCAGTACGTC.

This clonotype has only a few counts. This chain links TRBV14 with TRBJ2-5, with D perhaps assigned TRBD1 or TRBD2 (5 bases each). Germline values: CDR1 SGHDN, CDR2 FVKESK. Trimming shortened V by 4 bases and J by 2 bases, and 14 bases separated the two germline ends. The CDR3 covers 15 residues. CDR3 protein: CASSRGRLLQETQYF. The CDR3 DNA reads TGTGCCAGCAGCCGGGGACGCCTGCTACAAGAGACCCAGTACTTC.

At least ten counts were recorded for this clonotype. This chain links TRBV7-2 with TRBJ1-1; D call uncertain. This CDR3 is built from 13 residues. The germline V gene has CDR1 SGHTA and CDR2 FQGNSA. V lost 4 bases and J lost 3, with 9 bases in between. DNA of the CDR3: TGTGCCAGCAGCTGGGTCAGTTACACTGAAGCTTTCTTT. This sequence encodes CASSWVSYTEAFF.

The chain recombines TRBV6-6 with TRBJ2-7, with D maybe TRBD2 (5 bases). CDR1 and CDR2 (germline): MNHNY, SVGAGI (reference sequence). CDR3 length: 14 amino acids. Trimming took off 5 bases at V and 1 base at J, with 12 bases between the two ends. The CDR3 protein is CASSRAVGSYEQYV. The CDR3 nucleotides read TGTGCCAGCAGTCGAGCGGTCGGATCCTACGAGCAGTACGTC.

The genes are TRBV11-2 and TRBJ2-1; TRBD2 matches 10 bases. V dropped 3 bases and J dropped 5; count of bases not matched to a gene: 7. The CDR3 is made up of 16 amino acids. In germline, CDR1 is SGHAT, CDR2 FQNNGV. CDR3 in DNA: TGTGCCAGCAGCTTCGGATTCGGACTAGCGGACAATGAGCAGTTCTTC. Protein sequence: CASSFGFGLADNEQFF.